This T cell receptor (beta chain) was obtained from a study of post-analysis software for immune sequencing data. Across the whole study: Included courses were relapsing-remitting and secondary progressive multiple sclerosis; progressive-relapsing multiple sclerosis was also included. Study observations and caveats: Clustering by F measure revealed strong co-clustering among samples prepared together in one batch. People with multiple sclerosis had a significantly lower normalized Chao1 diversity than controls did.

Every TCR beta cDNA library bore unique molecular identifiers. Input populations of roughly 0.95 to 10 million T cells gave rise to around 480,000 cDNA molecules. One entry per CDR3 protein, called by TCRdb with MiXCR from the PCR reads. The sample lists under 650,000 distinct CDR3 sequences; roughly 40% were seen once. A word on this clonotype: Its antigen is still unknown.

Input material: blood. This clonotype was sampled from a girl under 18 with multiple sclerosis.

As DNA, the CDR3 is TGTGCCAGCAGTTTTTTTGGTGGCTATGGCTACACCTTC. Translation: CASSFFGGYGYTF. This sequence joins TRBV28 and TRBJ1-2; D gene ambiguous. Trimming took 3 bases from V and 4 from J, leaving 9 bases between them. CDR1 and CDR2 from the germline V gene are MDHEN and SYDVKM. The CDR3 runs 13 residues.